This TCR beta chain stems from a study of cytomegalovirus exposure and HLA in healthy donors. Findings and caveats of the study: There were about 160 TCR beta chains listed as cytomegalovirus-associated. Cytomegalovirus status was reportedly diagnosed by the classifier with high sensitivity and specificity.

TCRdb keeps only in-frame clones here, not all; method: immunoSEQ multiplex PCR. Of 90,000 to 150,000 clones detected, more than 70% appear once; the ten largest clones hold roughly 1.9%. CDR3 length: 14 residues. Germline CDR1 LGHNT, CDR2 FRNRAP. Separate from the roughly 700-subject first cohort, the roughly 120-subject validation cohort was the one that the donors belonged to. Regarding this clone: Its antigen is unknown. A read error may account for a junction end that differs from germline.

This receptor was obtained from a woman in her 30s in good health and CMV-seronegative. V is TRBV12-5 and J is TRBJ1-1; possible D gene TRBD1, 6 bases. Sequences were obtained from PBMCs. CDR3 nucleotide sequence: TGTGCTAGTGGCTTGGGGGGAGGGGGCACTGAAGCTTTCTTT. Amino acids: CASGLGGGGTEAFF.